The rows below give T cell receptor beta chains drawn from one sample of a study of T cells expressing NK-cell markers. TCRdb reprocessed the 5' RACE reads and reports one entry per CDR3 protein, with no DNA. This listing includes 300,000 or so distinct CDR3 sequences. Sequencing used blood T cells: a sorted CD56 or NKG2C T cell subset, CD4+ or CD8+ T cells, or bulk PBMC T cells (not recorded which). The receptors were sampled from a woman between 18 and 75 years old in good health. Both conserved end residues are part of each CDR3. The order of the fields is J gene, V gene, CDR3 protein.

J gene: TRBJ1-2; V gene: TRBV6-6; CDR3 protein: CASSSRQAPGAF
J gene: TRBJ1-4; V gene: TRBV5-1; CDR3 protein: CASSSGRTTNEKLFF
J gene: TRBJ2-1; V gene: TRBV9; CDR3 protein: CASSSPAGSYNEQFF
J gene: TRBJ1-2; V gene: TRBV18; CDR3 protein: CASSPESSGTADGYTF
J gene: TRBJ2-2; V gene: TRBV20-1; CDR3 protein: CSAREGRGNTGELFF
J gene: TRBJ1-4; V gene: TRBV12-3/TRBV12-4; CDR3 protein: CASSGTGGEKLFF
J gene: TRBJ2-1; V gene: TRBV20-1; CDR3 protein: CSASMGQGASNEQFF
J gene: TRBJ2-7; V gene: TRBV4-2; CDR3 protein: CASSQRLAGEDEQYF
J gene: TRBJ2-3; V gene: TRBV10-1; CDR3 protein: CASSMRGSLDTQYF
J gene: TRBJ2-7; V gene: TRBV20-1; CDR3 protein: CSATPLATSPYEQYF
J gene: TRBJ2-6; V gene: TRBV6-1; CDR3 protein: CATQLSGANVLTF
J gene: TRBJ1-5; V gene: TRBV11-2; CDR3 protein: CASSLDRGKEQPQHF
J gene: TRBJ2-1; V gene: TRBV7-2; CDR3 protein: CASSLVGSGGANEQFF
J gene: TRBJ2-1; V gene: TRBV5-4; CDR3 protein: CASFRREVLWGNEQFF
J gene: TRBJ1-4; V gene: TRBV7-2; CDR3 protein: CASSLGTRGNEKLFF
J gene: TRBJ2-1; V gene: TRBV7-3; CDR3 protein: CASSPTRDNEQFF
J gene: TRBJ1-2; V gene: TRBV7-2; CDR3 protein: CASSLAWGGTRYGYTF
J gene: TRBJ1-1; V gene: TRBV12-3/TRBV12-4; CDR3 protein: CASSPTGEGTEAFF
J gene: TRBJ1-2; V gene: TRBV29-1; CDR3 protein: CSVVLPGMDYGYTF
J gene: TRBJ2-2; V gene: TRBV5-6; CDR3 protein: CASSWWTVRNTGELFF
J gene: TRBJ2-1; V gene: TRBV6-5; CDR3 protein: CASSYGLAGGPYNEQFF
J gene: TRBJ2-1; V gene: TRBV11-2; CDR3 protein: CASSLGDTYNEQFF
J gene: TRBJ1-6; V gene: TRBV6-5; CDR3 protein: CASSYSRSTGVDNSPLHF
J gene: TRBJ1-1; V gene: TRBV7-9; CDR3 protein: CASSPHRRGGGNTEAFF
J gene: TRBJ1-2; V gene: TRBV9; CDR3 protein: CASSGDAGYGYTF
J gene: TRBJ1-6; V gene: TRBV29-1; CDR3 protein: CSVGQGGGSPLHF
J gene: TRBJ2-1; V gene: TRBV3-1; CDR3 protein: CASRLGSGGANNEQFF
J gene: TRBJ2-3; V gene: TRBV20-1; CDR3 protein: CSATETSGSMDTQYF
J gene: TRBJ1-1; V gene: TRBV18; CDR3 protein: CASSPRTGGTEAFF
J gene: TRBJ2-5; V gene: TRBV29-1; CDR3 protein: CSVEQAEKETQYF
J gene: TRBJ2-1; V gene: TRBV6-2/TRBV6-3; CDR3 protein: CASSYSPPSGLYNEQFF
J gene: TRBJ1-4; V gene: TRBV18; CDR3 protein: CASSQGQGRNEKLFF
J gene: TRBJ2-1; V gene: TRBV20-1; CDR3 protein: CSAIRPGNNEQFF
J gene: TRBJ1-5; V gene: TRBV7-2; CDR3 protein: CASSRSGTDSNQPQHF
J gene: TRBJ2-1; V gene: TRBV6-2/TRBV6-3; CDR3 protein: CASGRLAGEQFF
J gene: TRBJ1-6; V gene: TRBV12-3/TRBV12-4; CDR3 protein: CASSHNRGNSPLHF
J gene: TRBJ2-1; V gene: TRBV7-9; CDR3 protein: CASSLVAANYNEQFF
J gene: TRBJ1-2; V gene: TRBV4-1; CDR3 protein: CASSPRVTGYGYTF
J gene: TRBJ2-1; V gene: TRBV4-2; CDR3 protein: CASSQELAGMYEQFF
J gene: TRBJ1-2; V gene: TRBV6-5; CDR3 protein: CASSYSTGGGGYTF
J gene: TRBJ2-3; V gene: TRBV20-1; CDR3 protein: CSPAPTRDTQYF
J gene: TRBJ1-1; V gene: TRBV19; CDR3 protein: CASSHQTGGRTEAFF
J gene: TRBJ2-1; V gene: TRBV27; CDR3 protein: CATPGPLWEFF
J gene: TRBJ2-1; V gene: TRBV7-9; CDR3 protein: CASSLGLALEQFF
J gene: TRBJ1-2; V gene: TRBV6-1; CDR3 protein: CATSGTPLGGGYTF
J gene: TRBJ2-1; V gene: TRBV9; CDR3 protein: CASSAPSGRSPNEQFF
J gene: TRBJ2-5; V gene: TRBV7-2; CDR3 protein: CASSLAGSQERETQYF
J gene: TRBJ2-1; V gene: TRBV11-2; CDR3 protein: CASTPGGGAYNEQFF